This is a list of T cell receptor beta chains from one sample in a study of blood T cell repertoires in COVID-19. Profiling relied on immunoSEQ multiplex PCR, and the TCRdb table lists in-frame clones only, not all of them. The sample has around 330,000 clones, roughly 85% seen once. Source material: PBMCs or T cells enriched from blood (not recorded which). The receptors originated from a woman in her twenties or thirties who had been exposed to COVID-19. Each CDR3 is given with its conserved first and last residue. Each record gives: J gene, D gene, clone size, V gene, CDR3 DNA, CDR3 protein. A D gene is named only where the DNA matches it firmly. The size entry is marked missing in some rows and otherwise reads once, few, many or a size class.

TRBJ2-1,TRBD1,-,TRBV4-1,TGCGCCAGCAGCCACCCAGGGACAGATGAGCAGTTCTTC,CASSHPGTDEQFF
TRBJ1-1,TRBD1,-,TRBV11-2,TGTGCCAGCAGCTTAGATCAGGGGACAGGGAGGGCTTTCTTT,CASSLDQGTGRAFF
TRBJ2-5,TRBD2,-,TRBV11-3,TGTGCCAGCAGCTCTCAAGCGGGGGGGCTTGAGACCCAGTACTTC,CASSSQAGGLETQYF
TRBJ2-5,TRBD1,-,TRBV28,TGTGCCAGCAGTTCCCCCGGACAGGCCGAGACCCAGTACTTC,CASSSPGQAETQYF
TRBJ1-4,-,-,TRBV12-3/TRBV12-4,TGTGCCAGCAGTTTCAGTAATGAAAAACTGTTTTTT,CASSFSNEKLFF
TRBJ1-6,-,-,TRBV29-1,TGCAGCGTTGAGACAGGTCTTTATAATTCACCCCTCCACTTT,CSVETGLYNSPLHF
TRBJ1-6,TRBD1,-,TRBV25-1,TGTGCCAGCAGTGAACAGGGGGGTTCACCCCTCCACTTT,CASSEQGGSPLHF
TRBJ2-2,-,-,TRBV27,TGTGCCAGCAGTGCAACTAATTGGGGGGAGCTGTTTTTT,CASSATNWGELFF
TRBJ2-2,-,-,TRBV5-8,TGTGCCAGCAGCCTACCGACAGGAGCGAACACCGGGGAGCTGTTTTTT,CASSLPTGANTGELFF
TRBJ2-3,-,-,TRBV15,TGTGCCACCAGCAGAGATGGCGGTACGCAGTATTTT,CATSRDGGTQYF
TRBJ1-4,-,-,TRBV7-9,TGTGCCAGCAGCTTGGCCCCAAGAAAACTGTTTTTT,CASSLAPRKLFF
TRBJ1-2,TRBD1,-,TRBV5-1,TGCGCCAGCAGTTTGAAACAGGGGCACCCTGGCGGCTACACCTTC,CASSLKQGHPGGYTF
TRBJ1-4,-,-,TRBV28,TGTGCCAGCAGTCGCCCTGAGGGTATAAAGAAGGCTAATGAAAAACTGTTTTTT,CASSRPEGIKKANEKLFF
TRBJ1-1,-,-,TRBV6-5,TGTGCCAGCAGGGCAGGCCCTGAAGCTTTCTTT,CASRAGPEAFF
TRBJ1-2,TRBD1,-,TRBV6-1,TGTGCCAGCAGTGACAGGGGGCAATATGGCTACACCTTC,CASSDRGQYGYTF
TRBJ1-2,TRBD1,-,TRBV19,TGTGCCAGCACGCGGGACAGGGATGAAGCTAACTATGGCTACACCTTC,CASTRDRDEANYGYTF
TRBJ2-7,-,-,TRBV15,TGTGCCACCAGCACGAGAAGCACCCACGAGCAGTACTTC,CATSTRSTHEQYF
TRBJ1-4,TRBD1,few,TRBV9,TGTGCCAGCAGCGCACGGACAGGGAGAGATGAAAAACTGTTTTTT,CASSARTGRDEKLFF
TRBJ2-1,TRBD2,-,TRBV7-8,TGTGCCAGCAGCTTAGCTCGAGGGGCTAGCGGGGACGGGAATGAGCAGTTCTTC,CASSLARGASGDGNEQFF
TRBJ2-2,-,-,TRBV11-2,TGTGCCAGCAGCTTAGCGGGGGCCGGGGAGCTGTTTTTT,CASSLAGAGELFF
TRBJ2-7,TRBD1,-,TRBV5-1,TGCGCCAGCAGCTTGGACAGGGGAAGGGACGAGCAGTACTTC,CASSLDRGRDEQYF
TRBJ1-5,-,-,TRBV7-9,TGTGCCAGCAGCTTAGCGGCGGGAAGCAGTGTGGGGAATCAGCCCCAGCATTTT,CASSLAAGSSVGNQPQHF
TRBJ2-1,TRBD2,-,TRBV7-2,TGTGCCAGCAGCTCGCGGGGGAGCTCCTACAATGAGCAGTTCTTC,CASSSRGSSYNEQFF
TRBJ1-6,-,-,TRBV27,TGTGCCAGCAGTTTCACATCCCAACGCGGGGCAGAATCACCCCTCCACTTT,CASSFTSQRGAESPLHF